This TCR beta chain was found in a study of cytomegalovirus exposure and HLA in healthy donors. Broader study findings: Researchers reported in a later analysis that a missense DCLRE1C variant was tied to TCR beta V- and J-gene trimming. For cytomegalovirus status, the classifier reportedly gave diagnoses with high specificity and sensitivity.

Details on this clone: Its matching antigen is unknown.

Use of 60 Vbeta and 13 Jbeta primers characterized the PCR. Produced via immunoSEQ multiplex PCR; TCRdb's table is partial and in-frame only. The sample includes 90,000 to 110,000 clones, 60% to 80% of them seen just once. Sequenced input: PBMCs. The sequence was obtained from a man aged 25 to 40 in good health and CMV-seronegative.

The CDR3 region is CASSLEPTRGEAFF. Here the CDR3 DNA reads TGTGCCAGCAGCTTAGAACCCACCCGCGGTGAAGCTTTCTTT. The chain combines TRBV11-1 with TRBJ1-1; D uncertain. The CDR3 sequence is 14 residues long. V was trimmed by 1 base and J by 7 bases, leaving 13 bases between them. Per germline, CDR1 SGHAT and CDR2 FQDESV (reference sequence).